This entry features one T cell receptor (beta chain) sequence. The antigen it recognizes is unknown. No base quality information exists; no much larger clone differs at one position. TCRbeta CDR3 regions were amplified from genomic DNA by means of the immunoSEQ Assay, a bias-controlled multiplex PCR. Regarding the original processing steps: The number of nucleated cells in each sample was estimated from the amplification of reference gene primers within the assay. To quantify the absolute abundance of each unique TCRbeta CDR3 rearrangement, sequence reads were collapsed and filtered. For each sample, productive Simpson clonality was calculated as the square root of Simpson's diversity index over productive rearrangements. TCRdb took over this immuneACCESS table, retaining in-frame rearrangements with V and J assigned. Such tables are incomplete; in checked studies, under half of the missing clones stem from an unresolved V gene, and the remainder is unexplained. D and trimming come from the DNA, and the V and J calls and clone size come from that table. For this sample the table gives 300,000 or so clones, of which roughly 88% were detected only once. The ten largest clones add up to under 3.5% of the sample.

At one collaborating source in Seattle, patients were enrolled during active infection and were followed longitudinally through the course of disease. Each collaborating institution followed its own protocols to collect whole blood in K2EDTA tubes. Collaborator samples were shipped for TCRbeta analysis as frozen whole blood, isolated PBMCs, or DNA extracted from either sample type. This record comes from a study of blood T cell repertoires in COVID-19 (dated by TCRdb to 2019 to 2021). Concerning the study at large: The collaborator samples originated in the United States, Italy and Spain and spanned the acute and convalescent phases of COVID-19. The material from the prospective study consisted of cDNA or gDNA derived from T cells, B-cell-depleted T cells, or PBMCs. Subjects who had been exposed to COVID-19, were actively infected with it, or had recovered from it provided the deeply sampled blood TCRbeta repertoires that made up the dataset. The repertoires were made available in a free public database intended to serve as a resource for research on the immune response to SARS-CoV-2. Samples were obtained from the ongoing ImmuneRACE study (first 160 participants) and from 1,254 subjects provided by 6 global collaborators. Nearly every sample came with metadata listing a de-identified subject ID, COVID-19 status, age in years and sex. Where available, HLA class I and class II types were obtained from metadata supplied by the sample provider rather than from assay-based typing. What the work shows at the level of the full study, not this receptor alone: Clinical and demographic metadata were provided uncurated, with the amount varying by source and participant.

From the germline V gene, CDR1 is MNHNS and CDR2 is SASEGT. V is cut back by 2 bases and J by 10 bases, with 10 bases in the junction unmatched. The CDR3 measures 14 amino acids from cysteine to phenylalanine. The kept DNA is CDR3 alone, 42 bases in frame from the first base. The receptor was derived from a woman in her twenties or thirties with COVID-19, enrolled during active disease. The source material was peripheral blood. This chain is built from TRBV6-1 and TRBJ1-1; 7 of the junction bases match TRBD1. The bases read TGTGCCAGCAGTGAACGGTGGGACAGAGGGGGAGCTTTCTTT. This gives the protein CASSERWDRGGAFF.